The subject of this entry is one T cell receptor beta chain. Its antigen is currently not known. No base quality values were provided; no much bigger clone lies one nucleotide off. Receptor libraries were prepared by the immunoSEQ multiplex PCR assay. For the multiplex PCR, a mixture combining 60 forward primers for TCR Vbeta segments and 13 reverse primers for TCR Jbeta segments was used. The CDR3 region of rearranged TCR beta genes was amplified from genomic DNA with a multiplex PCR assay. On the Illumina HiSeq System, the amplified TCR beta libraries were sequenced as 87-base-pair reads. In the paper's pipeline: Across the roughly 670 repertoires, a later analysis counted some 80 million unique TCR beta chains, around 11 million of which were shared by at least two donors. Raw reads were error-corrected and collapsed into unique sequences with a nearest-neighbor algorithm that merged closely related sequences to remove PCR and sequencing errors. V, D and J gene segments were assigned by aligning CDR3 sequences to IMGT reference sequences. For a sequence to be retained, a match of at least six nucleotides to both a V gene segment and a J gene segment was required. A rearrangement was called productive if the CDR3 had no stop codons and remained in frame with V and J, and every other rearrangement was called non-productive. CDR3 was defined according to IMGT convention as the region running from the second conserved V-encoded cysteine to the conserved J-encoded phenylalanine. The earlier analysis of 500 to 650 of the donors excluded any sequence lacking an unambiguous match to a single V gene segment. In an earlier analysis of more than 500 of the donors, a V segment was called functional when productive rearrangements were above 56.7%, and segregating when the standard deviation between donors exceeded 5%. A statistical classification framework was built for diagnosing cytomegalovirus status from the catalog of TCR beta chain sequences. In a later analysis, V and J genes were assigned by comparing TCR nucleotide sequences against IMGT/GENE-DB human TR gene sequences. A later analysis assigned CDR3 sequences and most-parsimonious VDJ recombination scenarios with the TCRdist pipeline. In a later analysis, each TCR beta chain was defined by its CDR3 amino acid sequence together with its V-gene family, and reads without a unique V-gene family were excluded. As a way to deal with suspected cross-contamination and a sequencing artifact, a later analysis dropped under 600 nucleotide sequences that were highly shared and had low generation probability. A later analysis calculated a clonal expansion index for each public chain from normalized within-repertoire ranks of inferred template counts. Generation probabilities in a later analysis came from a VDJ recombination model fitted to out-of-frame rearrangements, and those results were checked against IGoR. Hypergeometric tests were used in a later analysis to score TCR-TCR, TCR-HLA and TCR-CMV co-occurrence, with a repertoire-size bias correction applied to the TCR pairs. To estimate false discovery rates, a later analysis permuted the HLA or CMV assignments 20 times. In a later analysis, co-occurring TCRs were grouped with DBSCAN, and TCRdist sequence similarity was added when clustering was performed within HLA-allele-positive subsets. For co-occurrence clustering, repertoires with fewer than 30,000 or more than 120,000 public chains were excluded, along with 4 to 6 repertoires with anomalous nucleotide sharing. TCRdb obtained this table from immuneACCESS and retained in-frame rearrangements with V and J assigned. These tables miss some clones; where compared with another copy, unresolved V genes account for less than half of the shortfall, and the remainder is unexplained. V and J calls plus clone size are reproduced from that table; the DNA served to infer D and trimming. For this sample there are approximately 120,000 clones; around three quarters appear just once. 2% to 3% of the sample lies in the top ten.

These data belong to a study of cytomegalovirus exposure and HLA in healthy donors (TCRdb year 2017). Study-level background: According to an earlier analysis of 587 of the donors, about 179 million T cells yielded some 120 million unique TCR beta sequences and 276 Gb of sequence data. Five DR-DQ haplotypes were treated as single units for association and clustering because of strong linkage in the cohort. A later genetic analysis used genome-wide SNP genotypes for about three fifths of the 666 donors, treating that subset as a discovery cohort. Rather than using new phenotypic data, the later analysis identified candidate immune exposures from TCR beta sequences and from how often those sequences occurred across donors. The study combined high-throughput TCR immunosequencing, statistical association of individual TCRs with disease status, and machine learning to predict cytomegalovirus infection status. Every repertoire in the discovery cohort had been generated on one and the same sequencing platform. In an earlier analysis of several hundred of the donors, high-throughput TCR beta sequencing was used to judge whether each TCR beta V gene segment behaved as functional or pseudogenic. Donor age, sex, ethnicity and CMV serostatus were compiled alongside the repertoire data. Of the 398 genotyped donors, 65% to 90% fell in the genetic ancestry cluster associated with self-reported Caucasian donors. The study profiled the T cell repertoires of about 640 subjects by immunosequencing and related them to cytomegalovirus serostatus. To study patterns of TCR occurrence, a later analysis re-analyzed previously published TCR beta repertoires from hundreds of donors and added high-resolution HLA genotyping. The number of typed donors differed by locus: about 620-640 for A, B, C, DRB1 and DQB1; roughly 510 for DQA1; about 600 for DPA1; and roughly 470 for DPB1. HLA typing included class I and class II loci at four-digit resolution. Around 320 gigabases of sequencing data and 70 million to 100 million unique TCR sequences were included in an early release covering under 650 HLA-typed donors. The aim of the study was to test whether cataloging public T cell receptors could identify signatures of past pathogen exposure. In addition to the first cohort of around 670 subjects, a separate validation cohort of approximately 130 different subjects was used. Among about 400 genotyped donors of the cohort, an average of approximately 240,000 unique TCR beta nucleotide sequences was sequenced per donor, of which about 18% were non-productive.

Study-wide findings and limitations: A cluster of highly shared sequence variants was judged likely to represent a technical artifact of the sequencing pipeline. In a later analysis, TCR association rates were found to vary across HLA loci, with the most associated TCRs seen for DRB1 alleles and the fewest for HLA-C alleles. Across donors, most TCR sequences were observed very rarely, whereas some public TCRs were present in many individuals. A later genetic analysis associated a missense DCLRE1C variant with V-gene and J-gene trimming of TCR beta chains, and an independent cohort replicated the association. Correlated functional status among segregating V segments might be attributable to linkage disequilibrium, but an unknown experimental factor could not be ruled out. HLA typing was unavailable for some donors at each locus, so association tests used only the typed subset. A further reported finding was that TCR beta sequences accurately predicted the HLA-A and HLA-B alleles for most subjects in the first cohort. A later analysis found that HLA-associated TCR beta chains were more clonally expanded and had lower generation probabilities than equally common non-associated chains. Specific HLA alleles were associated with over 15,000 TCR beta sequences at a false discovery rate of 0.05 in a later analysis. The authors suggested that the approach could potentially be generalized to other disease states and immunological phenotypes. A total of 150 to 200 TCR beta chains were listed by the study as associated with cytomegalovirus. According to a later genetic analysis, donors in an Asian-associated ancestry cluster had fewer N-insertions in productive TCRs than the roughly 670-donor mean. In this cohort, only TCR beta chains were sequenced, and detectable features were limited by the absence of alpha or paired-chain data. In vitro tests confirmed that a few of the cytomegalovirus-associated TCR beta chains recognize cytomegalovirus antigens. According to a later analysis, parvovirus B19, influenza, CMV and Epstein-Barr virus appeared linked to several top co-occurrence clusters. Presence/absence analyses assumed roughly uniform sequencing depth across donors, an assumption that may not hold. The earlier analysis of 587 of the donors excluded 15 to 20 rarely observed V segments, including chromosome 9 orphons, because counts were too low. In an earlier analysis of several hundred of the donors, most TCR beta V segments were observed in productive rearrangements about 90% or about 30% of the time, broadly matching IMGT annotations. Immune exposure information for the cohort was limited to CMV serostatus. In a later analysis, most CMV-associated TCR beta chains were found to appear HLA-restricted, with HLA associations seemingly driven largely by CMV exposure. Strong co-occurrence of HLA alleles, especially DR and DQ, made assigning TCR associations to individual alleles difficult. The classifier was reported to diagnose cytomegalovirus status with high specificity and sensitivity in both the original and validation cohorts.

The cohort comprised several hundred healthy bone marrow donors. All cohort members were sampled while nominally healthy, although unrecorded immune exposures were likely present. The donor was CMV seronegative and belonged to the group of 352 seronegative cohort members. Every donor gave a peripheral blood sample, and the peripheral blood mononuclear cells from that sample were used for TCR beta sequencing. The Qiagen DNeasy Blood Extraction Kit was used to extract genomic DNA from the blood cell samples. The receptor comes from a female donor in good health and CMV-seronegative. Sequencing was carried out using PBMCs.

The encoded CDR3 is CSVSTENTEAFF. The DNA sequence follows: TGCAGCGTTTCAACAGAGAACACTGAAGCTTTCTTT. The chain joins TRBV29-1 to TRBJ1-1, with the D gene too uncertain to name. The CDR3 starts with the cysteine, ends with the phenylalanine, and has 12 residues. Only the CDR3 DNA is retained, 36 bases long and in frame from the first base. V loses 5 bases, J loses 1 base, and the germline ends lie 8 bases apart. According to the germline V gene, CDR1 reads SQVTM and CDR2 reads ANQGSEA. The reference TRBV29-1 and TRBJ1-1 proteins fill in what lies around the CDR3, so the full variable domain reads SAVISQKPSRDICQRGTSLTIQCQVDSQVTMMFWYRQQPGQSLTLIATANQGSEATYESGFVIDKFPISRPNLTFSTLTVSNMSPEDSSIYLCSVSTENTEAFFGQGTRLTVV.